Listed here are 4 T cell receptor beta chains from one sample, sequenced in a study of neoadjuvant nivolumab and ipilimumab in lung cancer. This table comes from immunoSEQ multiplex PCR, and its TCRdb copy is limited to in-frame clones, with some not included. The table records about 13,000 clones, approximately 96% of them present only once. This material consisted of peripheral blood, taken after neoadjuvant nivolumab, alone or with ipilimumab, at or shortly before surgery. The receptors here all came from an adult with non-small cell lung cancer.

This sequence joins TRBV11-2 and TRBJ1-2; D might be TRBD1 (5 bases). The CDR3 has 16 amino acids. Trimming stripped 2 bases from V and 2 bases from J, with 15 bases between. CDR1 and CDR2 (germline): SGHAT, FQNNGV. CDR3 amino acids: CASSLNWGEANYGYTF. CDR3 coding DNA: TGTGCCAGCAGCTTAAACTGGGGCGAAGCCAACTATGGCTACACCTTC.

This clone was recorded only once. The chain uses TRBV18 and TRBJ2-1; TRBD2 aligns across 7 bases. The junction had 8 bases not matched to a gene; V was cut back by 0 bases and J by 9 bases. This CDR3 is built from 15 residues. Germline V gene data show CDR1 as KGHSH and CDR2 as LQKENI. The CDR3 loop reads CASSPPEGGLVEQFF. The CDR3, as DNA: TGTGCCAGCTCACCACCGGAGGGAGGGCTCGTTGAGCAGTTCTTC.

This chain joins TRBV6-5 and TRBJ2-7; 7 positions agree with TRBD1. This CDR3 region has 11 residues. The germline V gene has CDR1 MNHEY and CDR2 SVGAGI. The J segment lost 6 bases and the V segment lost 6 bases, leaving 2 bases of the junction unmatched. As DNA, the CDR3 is TGTGCCAGCAGATCAGGGGGCGAGCAGTACTTC. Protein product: CASRSGGEQYF.

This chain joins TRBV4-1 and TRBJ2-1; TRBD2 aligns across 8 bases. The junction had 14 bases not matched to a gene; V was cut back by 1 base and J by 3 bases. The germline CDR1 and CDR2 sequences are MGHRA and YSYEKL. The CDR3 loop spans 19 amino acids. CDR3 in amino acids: CASSQGLAGFLISYNEQFF. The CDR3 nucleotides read TGCGCCAGCAGCCAAGGGTTAGCGGGATTTCTCATTAGCTACAATGAGCAGTTCTTC.